Following are 16 T cell receptor beta chains from one sample sequenced in a study of shared clonotypes between healthy human individuals. Here immunoSEQ multiplex PCR was the method, and the copy in TCRdb shows in-frame clones only, minus some. The sample holds some 2,000,000 clones, around 95% seen once. The sample consisted of naive CD4+ T cells sorted from blood. Specified subset: CD45RA+ positively selected. All receptors derive from a man younger than 35 in good health.

This chain links TRBV29-1 with TRBJ2-5; 7 nucleotides agree with TRBD1. Looked up from germline, CDR1 is SQVTM and CDR2 is ANQGSEA. V trimming: 0 bases; J trimming: 1 base; junction bases outside the gene matches: 5. This CDR3 spans 15 amino acids. The CDR3, as DNA: TGCAGCGTTGAAGATCCGAGGGACAGCCAAGAGACCCAGTACTTC. Its translation is CSVEDPRDSQETQYF.

This chain uses TRBV7-8 with TRBJ2-1, with D possibly TRBD2 on 6 matching bases. Germline V lookup: CDR1 SGHVS, CDR2 FQNEAQ. This CDR3 is built from 13 residues. The V gene lost 4 bases and the J gene lost 7 bases, with 11 bases spanning the gap. The DNA for the CDR3 is TGTGCCAGCAGCTCCTGGGGGGAAAATGAGCAGTTCTTC. Protein sequence: CASSSWGENEQFF. Complete variable domain (other parts from reference TRBV7-8 and TRBJ2-1): GAGVSQSPRYKVAKRGQDVALRCDPISGHVSLFWYQQALGQGPEFLTYFQNEAQLDKSGLPSDRFFAERPEGSVSTLKIQRTQQEDSAVYLCASSSWGENEQFFGPGTRLTVL.

This rearrangement joins TRBV5-1 to TRBJ2-1; 9 nucleotides match TRBD1. This CDR3 contains 15 residues. Germline CDR1 and CDR2: SGHRS and YFSETQ. J gave up 2 bases and V 4 bases, and 4 bases lay outside the gene matches. The CDR3 is CASSQTGGAYNEQFF. For the CDR3, the DNA is TGCGCCAGCAGCCAGACAGGGGGGGCCTACAATGAGCAGTTCTTC.

This clone was counted between two and nine times. This chain joins TRBV7-9 and TRBJ2-1; the D gene is possibly TRBD2 (5 bases). Germline loops: CDR1 SEHNR, CDR2 FQNEAQ (reference sequence). The CDR3 totals 15 residues. Trimming removed 1 base at V and 8 bases at J, with 15 bases between. The CDR3 region is CASSLGTSLYHEQFF. The CDR3, as DNA: TGTGCCAGCAGCTTAGGCACTAGTCTTTACCATGAGCAGTTCTTC.

This clone came up once. The rearrangement joins TRBV11-3 to TRBJ1-3; maybe TRBD1 (6 bases). The V and J ends lost 0 bases and 3 bases respectively, with 15 bases between them. The germline V gene has CDR1 SGHNT and CDR2 YENEEA. The CDR3 loop spans 17 amino acids. This CDR3 reads CASSLDWKQGSGNTIYF. The CDR3 nucleotides are TGTGCCAGCAGCTTAGATTGGAAACAGGGTAGTGGAAACACCATATATTTT.

The J gene is TRBJ2-7, the V gene TRBV6-4, with D hard to call. V was cut by 4 bases and J by 5 bases, with 21 bases left in between. The germline V gene encodes CDR1 MRHNA and CDR2 SNTAGT. The CDR3 runs to 16 residues. This chain's CDR3 is CASSGLIVWLFDEQYF. The CDR3 bases are TGTGCCAGCAGTGGCCTCATAGTATGGCTCTTCGACGAGCAGTACTTC.

This chain links TRBV12-5 with TRBJ2-2; D remains unclear. Trimming left V 2 bases short and J 6 bases short, with 19 bases between. The CDR3 length is 17 residues. Germline CDR1 LGHNT, CDR2 FRNRAP. The CDR3 sequence is CASGLQPGLDVSGELFF. The CDR3 coding sequence is TGTGCTAGTGGTTTGCAACCCGGGCTAGATGTCTCCGGGGAGCTGTTTTTT.

As to this clone: Different DNA sequences within this sample yield the same CDR3. The chain recombines TRBV29-1 with TRBJ1-3; unclear D gene. The CDR3 is made up of 13 amino acids. CDR1 is SQVTM, CDR2 ANQGSEA, per germline. Trimming pared 4 bases from V and 0 bases from J, leaving 7 bases between. The CDR3 region has the DNA TGCAGCGTTGTGGGGAGCTCTGGAAACACCATATATTTT. Protein product: CSVVGSSGNTIYF.

In this sample, this clone turned up once. This chain joins TRBV7-9 and TRBJ1-1; a possible D gene is TRBD1 (6 bases). V was cut by 7 bases and J by 8 bases, with 11 bases left in between. The germline gives CDR1 SEHNR, CDR2 FQNEAQ (reference sequence). The CDR3 consists of 11 residues. The CDR3 loop reads CASTSTGEAFF. CDR3 DNA: TGTGCCAGCACCTCCACAGGGGAAGCTTTCTTT.

This chain uses TRBV5-4 with TRBJ1-6; D unresolved. Germline V gives CDR1 SGHNT, CDR2 YYREEE (reference sequence). V shed 4 bases and J shed 6 bases, with 14 bases lying between them. The CDR3 is made up of 15 amino acids. Here the CDR3 reads CASSPAGIINSPLHF. CDR3 in DNA: TGTGCCAGCAGCCCCGCGGGGATCATTAATTCACCCCTCCACTTT.

CDR3 nucleotides: TGTGCCAGCAGCGGTTTACGGACAGGGGGCGCCTACGAGCAGTACTTC. It is translated as CASSGLRTGGAYEQYF. The chain links TRBV9 to TRBJ2-7; 11 nucleotides match TRBD1. The CDR3 has 16 amino acids. The junction had 7 bases not matched to a gene; V was cut back by 3 bases and J by 2 bases. Looked up from germline, CDR1 is SGDLS and CDR2 is YYNGEE. The full variable domain, with the rest looked up from reference TRBV9 and TRBJ2-7, is DSGVTQTPKHLITATGQRVTLRCSPRSGDLSVYWYQQSLDQGLQFLIQYYNGEERAKGNILERFSAQQFPDLHSELNLSSLELGDSALYFCASSGLRTGGAYEQYFGPGTRLTVT.

The chain carries TRBV19 and TRBJ1-5; D is undetermined. The CDR3 covers 11 residues. Germline V lookup: CDR1 LNHDA, CDR2 SQIVND (reference sequence). V was pared by 4 bases and J by 9 bases, with 7 bases between. The CDR3 spells CASSTEGPQHF. The DNA of the CDR3 is TGTGCCAGTAGTACCGAAGGGCCCCAGCATTTT.

This chain links TRBV19 with TRBJ2-2; D call uncertain. Trimming pared 1 base from V and 0 bases from J, leaving 9 bases between. Germline CDR1 LNHDA, CDR2 SQIVND (reference sequence). CDR3 length equals 16 residues. The CDR3 loop is CASSIVRPSNTGELFF. As DNA, the CDR3 is TGTGCCAGTAGTATAGTAAGGCCGTCGAACACCGGGGAGCTGTTTTTT.

V and J are TRBV4-1 and TRBJ2-2; 11 positions agree with TRBD2. Germline CDR1 and CDR2: MGHRA and YSYEKL. Trimming cost V 3 bases and J 7 bases; bases outside gene matches: 4. The CDR3 contains 15 residues. DNA for the CDR3: TGCGCCAGCAGCCAGATTGGACTAGCGGGCGGGGAGCTGTTTTTT. Its protein is CASSQIGLAGGELFF.

Points on this clone: This sample includes further DNA sequences coding for the same CDR3. This chain connects TRBV10-3 to TRBJ1-1; perhaps TRBD1 as D (6 bases). The CDR3 has 12 amino acids. Germline lookup yields CDR1 ENHRY and CDR2 SYGVKD. V was clipped by 5 bases and J by 5 bases, with 9 bases between them. CDR3 loop: CAISFQGTEAFF. The CDR3 DNA is TGTGCCATCAGTTTTCAGGGGACTGAAGCTTTCTTT.

This chain uses TRBV30 with TRBJ1-6; D gene ambiguous. Trimming pared 2 bases from V and 6 bases from J, leaving 17 bases between. Germline CDR1 and CDR2: GTSNPN and SVGIG (reference sequence). The CDR3 spans 16 residues. The CDR3 bases are TGTGCCTGGAGTCGAGACACGGTGGGGAGTAATTCACCCCTCCACTTT. Protein sequence: CAWSRDTVGSNSPLHF.